This T cell receptor (beta chain) was captured in a study of blood T cell repertoires in COVID-19. Background on the study: Collection of acute and convalescent COVID-19 samples took place in the United States, Italy and Spain.

Concerning this clone: The junction and the germline gene differ at one end; a read error may be behind it.

The V gene's germline CDR1 is SGHKS and CDR2 YYEKEE (reference sequence). The length of the CDR3 is 10 residues. As originally analysed: Estimated nucleated cell counts came from reference gene primer amplification. The data were produced by immunoSEQ multiplex PCR, yet TCRdb's version contains in-frame clones alone and is incomplete. V, J and clone size were drawn from that table, and D and trimming were deduced from the DNA. The table lists some 230,000 clones, around 86% of them singletons, with roughly a tenth in the top ten. Seattle patients were enrolled while actively infected and followed longitudinally.

The specimen sequenced was peripheral blood. The TCR comes from a woman aged 45-65 years with COVID-19, enrolled during active disease. The V gene is TRBV5-5, the J gene TRBJ1-1; TRBD1 might be the D (6 bases). DNA of the CDR3: TGTGCCAGCAGCTTAGGACGGACAGAATTT. It codes for CASSLGRTEF. The full variable domain, completed using reference TRBV5-5 and TRBJ1-1, is DAGVTQSPTHLIKTRGQQVTLRCSPISGHKSVSWYQQVLGQGPQFIFQYYEKEERGRGNFPDRFSARQFPNYSSELNVNALLLGDSALYLCASSLGRTEFGQGTRLTVV.